Here is one T cell receptor (beta chain) with its context. The antigen is not known. This CDR3 region has 14 residues. Deletions cut 7 bases from V and 5 bases from J, with 12 bases between. Looked up from germline, CDR1 is SNHLY and CDR2 is FYNNEI. TCRdb keeps only in-frame clones here, not all; method: immunoSEQ multiplex PCR. The table lists under 90,000 clones, roughly nine tenths of them singletons, with around 2.4% in the top ten. The sample belongs to a study of OX40 agonist ivuxolimab in advanced cancers. For the study at large: Head and neck, renal cell, melanoma or hepatocellular carcinoma were the cancers that dose-escalation patients had. Prior anti-PD-1, anti-PD-L1 or anti-CTLA-4 therapy did not bar entry, and roughly 40% had some. Study outcomes and limitations: The mean number of expanded clones was higher in CD8+ T cells than in CD4+. At 0.1 to 3.0 mg/kg, clonal expansion of CD4+ and CD8+ blood T cells had occurred by week 6.

The rearrangement links TRBV2 to TRBJ1-6; D may be TRBD1 (6 bases). This specimen was CD4+ or CD8+ T cells sorted from blood, taken in a trial of the OX40 agonist ivuxolimab. This TCR was sampled from an adult with an advanced solid tumor such as melanoma, head and neck, liver or kidney cancer. CDR3 coding DNA: TGTGCCAGCAACAGGGCAGGGGATAATTCACCCCTCCACTTT. Translating it yields CASNRAGDNSPLHF. Combining the CDR3 with reference TRBV2 and TRBJ1-6 gives the whole variable domain EPEVTQTPSHQVTQMGQEVILRCVPISNHLYFYWYRQILGQKVEFLVSFYNNEISEKSEIFDDQFSVERPDGSNFTLKIRSTKLEDSAMYFCASNRAGDNSPLHFGNGTRLTVT.